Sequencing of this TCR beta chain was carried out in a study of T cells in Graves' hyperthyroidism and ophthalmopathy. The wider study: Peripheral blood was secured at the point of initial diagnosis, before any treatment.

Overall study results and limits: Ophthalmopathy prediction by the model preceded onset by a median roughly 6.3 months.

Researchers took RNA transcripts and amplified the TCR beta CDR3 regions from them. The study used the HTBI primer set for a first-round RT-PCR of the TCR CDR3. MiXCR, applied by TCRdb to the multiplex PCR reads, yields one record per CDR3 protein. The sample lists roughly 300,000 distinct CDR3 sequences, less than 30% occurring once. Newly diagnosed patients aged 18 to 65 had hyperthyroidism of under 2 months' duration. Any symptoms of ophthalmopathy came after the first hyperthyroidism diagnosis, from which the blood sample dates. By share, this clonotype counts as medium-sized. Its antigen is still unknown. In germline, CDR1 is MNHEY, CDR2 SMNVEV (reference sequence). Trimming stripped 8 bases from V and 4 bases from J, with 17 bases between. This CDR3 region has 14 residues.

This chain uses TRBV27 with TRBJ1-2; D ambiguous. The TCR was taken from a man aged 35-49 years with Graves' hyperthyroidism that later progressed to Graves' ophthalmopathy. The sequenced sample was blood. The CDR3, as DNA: TGTGCCAGCCGCGGGCCAGCGGGCACCTATGGCTACACCTTC. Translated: CASRGPAGTYGYTF.